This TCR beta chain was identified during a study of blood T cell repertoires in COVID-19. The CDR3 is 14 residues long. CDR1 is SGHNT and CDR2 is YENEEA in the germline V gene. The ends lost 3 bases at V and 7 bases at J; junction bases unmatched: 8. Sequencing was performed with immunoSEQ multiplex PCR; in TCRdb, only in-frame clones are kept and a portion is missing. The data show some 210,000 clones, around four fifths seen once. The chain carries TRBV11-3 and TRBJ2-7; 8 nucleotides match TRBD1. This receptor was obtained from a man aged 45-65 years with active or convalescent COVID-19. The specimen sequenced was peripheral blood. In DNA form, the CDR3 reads TGTGCCAGCAGCTTCGACAGGGGCCAAAGTGAGCAGTACTTC. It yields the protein CASSFDRGQSEQYF.